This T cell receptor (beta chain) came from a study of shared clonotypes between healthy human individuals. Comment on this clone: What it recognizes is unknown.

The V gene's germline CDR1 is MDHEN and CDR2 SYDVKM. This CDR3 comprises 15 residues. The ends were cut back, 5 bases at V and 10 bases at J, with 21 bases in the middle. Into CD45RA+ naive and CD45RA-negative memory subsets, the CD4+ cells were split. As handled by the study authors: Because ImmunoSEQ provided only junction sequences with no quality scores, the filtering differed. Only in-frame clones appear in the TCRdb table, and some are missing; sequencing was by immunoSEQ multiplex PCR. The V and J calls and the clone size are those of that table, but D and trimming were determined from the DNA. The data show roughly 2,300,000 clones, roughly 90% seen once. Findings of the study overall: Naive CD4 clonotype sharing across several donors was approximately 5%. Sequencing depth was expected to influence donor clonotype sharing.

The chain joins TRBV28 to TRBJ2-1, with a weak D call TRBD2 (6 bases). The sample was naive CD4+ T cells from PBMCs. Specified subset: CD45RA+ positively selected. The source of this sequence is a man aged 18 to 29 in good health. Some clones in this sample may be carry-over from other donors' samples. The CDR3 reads CASSLSGSRAGEQFF. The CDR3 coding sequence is TGTGCCAGCAGTCTCTCCGGGAGCCGGGCGGGGGAGCAGTTCTTC.